These T cell receptor beta chains were read from a single sample in a study of T cell responses to AZD1222 COVID-19 vaccine. Libraries were prepared by immunoSEQ multiplex PCR; TCRdb keeps only in-frame clonotypes and omits some of them. The data show fewer than 250,000 clones, 85% to 95% seen once. The sample in question was peripheral blood, obtained on day 0 of MenACWY control vaccination. Receptors originate from an adult in good health. CDR3s include the opening cysteine and the closing phenylalanine or tryptophan. The D gene is left open where the match is weak. Where a row states a size, it is once, few, many or the class of an expanded clone; other rows omit it.

TRBD1	NA	TRBV15	TRBJ2-3	TGTGCCACCAGCAGCGCTACCCCGGACAGGTCCACAGATACGCAGTATTTT	CATSSATPDRSTDTQYF
TRBD2	NA	TRBV7-6	TRBJ2-5	TGTGCCAGCAGCCCCGTACTAGCGGGGGGAGGGACCCAGTACTTC	CASSPVLAGGGTQYF
NA	NA	TRBV11-3	TRBJ2-6	TGTGCCAGCAGCTCGGGACTGGGAACCAGCGGGGCCAACGTCCTGACTTTC	CASSSGLGTSGANVLTF
NA	NA	TRBV30	TRBJ1-4	TGTGCCTGGAGTGTACGCGGAGGAGGGATTTCAGAAAAACTGTTTTTT	CAWSVRGGGISEKLFF
NA	NA	TRBV27	TRBJ1-6	TGTGCCAGCAGTCGGACCGATAATTCACCCCTCCACTTT	CASSRTDNSPLHF
NA	NA	TRBV7-2	TRBJ1-4	TGTGCCAGCAGCTCCACAGGGTTAACAACTAATGAAAAACTGTTTTTT	CASSSTGLTTNEKLFF
NA	NA	TRBV5-1	TRBJ1-1	TGCGCCAGCAGCTTTCAAGCAGGACTGAACACTGAAGCTTTCTTT	CASSFQAGLNTEAFF
TRBD2	once	TRBV6-5	TRBJ2-4	TGTGCCAGCTGGACTAGCGGGGGAATTCAGTACTTC	CASWTSGGIQYF
NA	NA	TRBV9	TRBJ1-6	TGTGCCAGCAGCTTACAGGGACTTGGGGATTCACCCCTCCACTTT	CASSLQGLGDSPLHF
NA	NA	TRBV28	TRBJ1-1	TGTGCCAGCACCCTGCTGACCGAAGCTTTCTTT	CASTLLTEAFF
NA	NA	TRBV2	TRBJ1-5	TGTGCCAGCAGCGCGAGAGTAAGCAATCAGCCCCAGCATTTT	CASSARVSNQPQHF
NA	NA	TRBV5-6	TRBJ2-1	TGTGCCAGCAGCTTAGGCGTTACCTACAATGAGCAGTTCTTC	CASSLGVTYNEQFF
NA	NA	TRBV7-9	TRBJ1-1	TGTGCCAGCAGCTTTGGGGCTGTCGGCACTGAAGCTTTCTTT	CASSFGAVGTEAFF
TRBD1	NA	TRBV5-4	TRBJ2-7	TGTGCCAGCACCCTGCAGGGGGCCGGGGAGCAGTACTTC	CASTLQGAGEQYF
TRBD2	NA	TRBV7-6	TRBJ2-1	TGTGCCAGCAGCTTAGTTCCTAGCGGGGGGGGTGAGCAGTTCTTC	CASSLVPSGGGEQFF
NA	NA	TRBV23-1	TRBJ1-1	TGCGCCGAGGCGAACCTAATGAACACTGAAGCTTTCTTT	CAEANLMNTEAFF
NA	once	TRBV7-9	TRBJ2-4	TGTGCCAGCAGCTTAGGGCCCAAAAACATTCAGTACTTC	CASSLGPKNIQYF
NA	many	TRBV5-1	TRBJ2-7	TGCGCCAGCAGCCCTAGCAGGGGACCCTCCTACGAGCAGTACTTC	CASSPSRGPSYEQYF
TRBD1	once	TRBV6-6	TRBJ1-5	TGTGCCACAACAGGGACAGCCAAACATCAGCCCCAGCATTTT	CATTGTAKHQPQHF
TRBD2	NA	TRBV5-1	TRBJ2-1	TGCGCCAGCAGCGTGACTAGCGGGGCTAATTACAATGAGCAGTTCTTC	CASSVTSGANYNEQFF
TRBD1	NA	TRBV12-3/TRBV12-4	TRBJ1-1	TGTGCCAGCAGTGGACAGGGGACTGAAGCTTTCTTT	CASSGQGTEAFF
NA	NA	TRBV5-1	TRBJ1-6	TGCGCCAGCAGCATGACAGAGTATAATTCACCCCTCCACTTT	CASSMTEYNSPLHF
NA	NA	TRBV18	TRBJ1-3	TGTGCCAGCTCACCACGCATGACGAACTCTGGAAACACCATATATTTT	CASSPRMTNSGNTIYF
TRBD1	NA	TRBV30	TRBJ2-5	TGTGCCTGGAGCGCAGGGGGAGAGACCCAGTACTTC	CAWSAGGETQYF
TRBD1	few	TRBV2	TRBJ1-3	TGTGCCAGCAGTAAGGATTACAGGGGCGAAAACACCATATATTTT	CASSKDYRGENTIYF
TRBD1	NA	TRBV6-4	TRBJ1-1	TGTGCCAGCAGGGGACAGGGCGGGAACACTGAAGCTTTCTTT	CASRGQGGNTEAFF
NA	NA	TRBV5-6	TRBJ1-6	TGTGCCAGCAGCCTCCGGGTGGGTTATGATTCACCCCTCCACTTT	CASSLRVGYDSPLHF
NA	NA	TRBV3-1/TRBV3-2	TRBJ2-7	TGTGCCAGCAGCCAAGATCTTCGTCTCACCTCCTACGAGCAGTACTTC	CASSQDLRLTSYEQYF
TRBD1	NA	TRBV27	TRBJ2-7	TGTGCCAGCGGTACCGGGACAGGGTCGGCCGAGCAGTACTTC	CASGTGTGSAEQYF
TRBD1	NA	TRBV28	TRBJ1-6	TGTGCCAGCAGCGGACAGGGCTATAATTCACCCCTCCACTTT	CASSGQGYNSPLHF
TRBD1	NA	TRBV5-1	TRBJ1-2	TGCGCCAGCCGGTGGGACAGCAACTATGGCTACACCTTC	CASRWDSNYGYTF
TRBD1	NA	TRBV2	TRBJ1-2	TGTGCCAGCGGGATACAGACAGGGGGTTCGGATGGCTACACCTTC	CASGIQTGGSDGYTF
NA	NA	TRBV5-4	TRBJ1-2	TGTGCCAGCAGCAGGGACACCTTAGATTATGGCTACACCTTC	CASSRDTLDYGYTF
NA	NA	TRBV21-1	TRBJ1-3	TGTGCCAGCAGCAACAGGGGTTTAACTGGAAACACCATATATTTT	CASSNRGLTGNTIYF
NA	many	TRBV6-1	TRBJ1-2	TGTGCCAGCAGTGAAGACTCAGGGAGGGGTGGCTACACCTTC	CASSEDSGRGGYTF
NA	NA	TRBV2	TRBJ2-3	TGTGCCAGCAGTGGAGATACCCCTAGCACAGATACGCAGTATTTT	CASSGDTPSTDTQYF
TRBD1	NA	TRBV7-3	TRBJ2-1	TGTGCCAGCAGCAAGACCGGGACAGGGGATGAGCAGTTCTTC	CASSKTGTGDEQFF
TRBD1	once	TRBV7-6	TRBJ2-1	TGTGCCAGCAGCTTAACCGGGACAGGCGACAATGAGCAGTTCTTC	CASSLTGTGDNEQFF
NA	NA	TRBV11-2	TRBJ2-3	TGTGCCAGCAGCTTTTGGGGACTCAACACAGATACGCAGTATTTT	CASSFWGLNTDTQYF
NA	NA	TRBV19	TRBJ1-6	TGTGCCAGTAGTATTCGGGACTTCGATAATTCACCCCTCCACTTT	CASSIRDFDNSPLHF
NA	NA	TRBV24-1	TRBJ2-3	TGTGCCACGGGTAAGGGGGGCACAGATACGCAGTATTTT	CATGKGGTDTQYF
TRBD1	NA	TRBV10-3	TRBJ1-1	TGTGCCACACGTTCGGGACAGGGGTATCCTGAAGCTTTCTTT	CATRSGQGYPEAFF
NA	once	TRBV2	TRBJ1-1	TGTGCCAGCGGGCGGGTACAGGGGAACACTGAAGCTTTCTTT	CASGRVQGNTEAFF
TRBD1	NA	TRBV5-1	TRBJ1-3	TGCGCCAGCAGCTTGGGGACAGGGCTTGGAAACACCATATATTTT	CASSLGTGLGNTIYF
TRBD1	NA	TRBV2	TRBJ1-2	TGTGCCAGGGGACAGGGGTCCTCGCTAAGCTACACCTTC	CARGQGSSLSYTF
NA	NA	TRBV7-8	TRBJ1-1	TGTGCCAGCAGCTTAGTTTCCCGCGGTGAAGCTTTCTTT	CASSLVSRGEAFF
TRBD1	NA	TRBV7-8	TRBJ1-2	TGTGCCAGCAGCCCATCATTGACAGGGCGCGGGGATGGCTACACCTTC	CASSPSLTGRGDGYTF
NA	once	TRBV7-9	TRBJ2-1	TGTGCCAGCAGCTTAGATAAGAATGAGCAGTTCTTC	CASSLDKNEQFF
NA	once	TRBV2	TRBJ2-7	TGTGCCAGCAGGGCTGTCTTCCTGTCCTACGAGCAGTACTTC	CASRAVFLSYEQYF
NA	NA	TRBV3-1/TRBV3-2	TRBJ1-4	TGTGCCAGCAGCCAAGGGACGGTCGAAAAACTGTTTTTT	CASSQGTVEKLFF
NA	NA	TRBV18	TRBJ1-2	TGTGCCAGCTCACCAGGGGAAGCGAATGGCTACACCTTC	CASSPGEANGYTF
NA	NA	TRBV9	TRBJ2-3	TGTGCCAGCAGCGTAGATAGTAGGAGCACAGATACGCAGTATTTT	CASSVDSRSTDTQYF
NA	NA	TRBV29-1	TRBJ1-5	TGCAGCGTCGTCGGGCAGGGCTTAGGACAGCCCCAGCATTTT	CSVVGQGLGQPQHF
NA	NA	TRBV9	TRBJ1-1	TGTGCCAGCAGTCTAAACCCCTCACAACCGAACACTGAAGCTTTCTTT	CASSLNPSQPNTEAFF
NA	NA	TRBV6-5	TRBJ2-5	TGTGCCAGCAGTCTACGTGAGGGGGAGACCCAGTACTTC	CASSLREGETQYF